This T cell receptor beta chain was sequenced in a study of neurological immune-mediated disorders. Per the germline V gene, CDR1 is MGHDK and CDR2 is SYGVNS. The ends lost 3 bases at V and 6 bases at J; junction bases unmatched: 7. This CDR3 comprises 15 residues. Each CDR3 protein gets one entry after TCRdb re-called the 5' RACE reads with MiXCR. The repertoire includes 30,000 to 35,000 distinct CDR3 sequences, around 21% of them detected once, and 25% to 30% sits in the top ten. Overall study results and limits: Patients with HTLV-1-associated myelopathy showed the most TCR clonal expansion. Those with multiple sclerosis showed the least, falling below healthy controls.

There are many counts of this clonotype. The antigen is undetermined. The clonotype originates from a man in his fifties with HTLV-1-associated myelopathy (HAM/TSP). The sample taken for sequencing was CD4+ T cells from blood. This chain links TRBV25-1 with TRBJ2-3; 9 bases are a match to TRBD1. CDR3 sequence: CASSEGQGSWDTQYF. CDR3 in DNA: TGTGCCAGCAGTGAGGGACAGGGTTCATGGGATACGCAGTATTTT.